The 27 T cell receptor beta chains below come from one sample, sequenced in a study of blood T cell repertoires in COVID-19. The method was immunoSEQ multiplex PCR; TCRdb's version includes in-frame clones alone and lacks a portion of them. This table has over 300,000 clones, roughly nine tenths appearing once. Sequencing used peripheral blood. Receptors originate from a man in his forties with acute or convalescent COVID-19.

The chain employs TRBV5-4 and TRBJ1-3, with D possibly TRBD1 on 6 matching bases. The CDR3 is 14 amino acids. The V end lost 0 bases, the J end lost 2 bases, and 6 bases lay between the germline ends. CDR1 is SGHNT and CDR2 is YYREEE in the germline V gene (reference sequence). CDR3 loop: CASSLDRAGNTIYF. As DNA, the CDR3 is TGTGCCAGCAGCTTGGACAGGGCTGGAAACACCATATATTTT.

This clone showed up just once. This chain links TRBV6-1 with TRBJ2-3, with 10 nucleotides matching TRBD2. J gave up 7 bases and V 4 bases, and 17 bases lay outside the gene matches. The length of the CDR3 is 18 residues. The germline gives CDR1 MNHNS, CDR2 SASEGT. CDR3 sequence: CASSAVGLAGVGRNTQYF. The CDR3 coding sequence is TGTGCCAGCAGTGCCGTGGGGCTAGCGGGGGTGGGGAGGAATACGCAGTATTTT.

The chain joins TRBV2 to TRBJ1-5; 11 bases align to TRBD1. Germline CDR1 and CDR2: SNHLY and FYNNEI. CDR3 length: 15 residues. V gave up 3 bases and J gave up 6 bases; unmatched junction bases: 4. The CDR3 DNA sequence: TGTGCCAGCAGTGATGGACAGGGGGCAAGTCAGCCCCAGCATTTT. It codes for CASSDGQGASQPQHF. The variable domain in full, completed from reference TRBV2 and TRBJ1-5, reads EPEVTQTPSHQVTQMGQEVILRCVPISNHLYFYWYRQILGQKVEFLVSFYNNEISEKSEIFDDQFSVERPDGSNFTLKIRSTKLEDSAMYFCASSDGQGASQPQHFGDGTRLSIL.

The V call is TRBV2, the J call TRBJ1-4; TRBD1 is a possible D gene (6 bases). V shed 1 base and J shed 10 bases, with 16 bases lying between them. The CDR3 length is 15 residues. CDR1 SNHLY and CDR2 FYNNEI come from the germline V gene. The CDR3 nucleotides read TGTGCCAGCAGTGAAGGGACCCTGGGGGCTGGAAAACTGTTTTTT. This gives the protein CASSEGTLGAGKLFF.

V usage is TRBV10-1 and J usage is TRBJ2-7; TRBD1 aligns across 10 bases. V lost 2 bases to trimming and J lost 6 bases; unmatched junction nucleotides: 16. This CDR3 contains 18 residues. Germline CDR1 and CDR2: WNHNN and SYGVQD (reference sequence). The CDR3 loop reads CASSEALPGQGKAGEQYF. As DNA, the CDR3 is TGCGCCAGCAGTGAGGCCTTACCGGGACAGGGGAAGGCTGGCGAGCAGTACTTC.

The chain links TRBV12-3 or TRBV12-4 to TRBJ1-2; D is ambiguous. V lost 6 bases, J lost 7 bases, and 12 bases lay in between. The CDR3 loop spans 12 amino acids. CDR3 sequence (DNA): TGTGCCAGCAGCCTCCAGCGGTTTGGCTACACCTTC. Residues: CASSLQRFGYTF.

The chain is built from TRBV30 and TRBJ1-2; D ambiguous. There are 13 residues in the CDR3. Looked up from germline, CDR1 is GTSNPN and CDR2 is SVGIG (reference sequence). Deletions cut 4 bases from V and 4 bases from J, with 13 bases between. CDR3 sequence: CAWTSGLFYGYTF. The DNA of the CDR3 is TGTGCCTGGACAAGTGGGCTGTTCTATGGCTACACCTTC.

The CDR3 DNA reads TGTGCCAGCAGCGTCCAGGGACAGGGGGCGCGTTACGAGCAGTACTTC. This gives the protein CASSVQGQGARYEQYF. The chain recombines TRBV7-8 with TRBJ2-7; 12 nucleotides align to TRBD1. Per germline, CDR1 SGHVS and CDR2 FQNEAQ. V was clipped by 5 bases and J by 4 bases; unmatched bases: 9. This CDR3 has 16 amino acids. Combining the CDR3 with reference TRBV7-8 and TRBJ2-7 gives the whole variable domain GAGVSQSPRYKVAKRGQDVALRCDPISGHVSLFWYQQALGQGPEFLTYFQNEAQLDKSGLPSDRFFAERPEGSVSTLKIQRTQQEDSAVYLCASSVQGQGARYEQYFGPGTRLTVT.

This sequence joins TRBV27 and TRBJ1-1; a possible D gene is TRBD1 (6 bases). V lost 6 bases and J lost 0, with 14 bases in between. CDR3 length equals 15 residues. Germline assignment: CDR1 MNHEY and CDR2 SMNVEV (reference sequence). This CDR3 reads CASSNTGWMNTEAFF. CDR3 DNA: TGTGCCAGCAGCAATACAGGGTGGATGAACACTGAAGCTTTCTTT.

The CDR3 coding sequence is TGTGCCAGCAGTTACAGCGGCCCCACAGATACGCAGTATTTT. This translates into CASSYSGPTDTQYF. The chain recombines TRBV6-5 with TRBJ2-3; maybe TRBD2 (5 bases). Germline assignment: CDR1 MNHEY and CDR2 SVGAGI. The CDR3 covers 14 residues. V dropped 2 bases and J dropped 2 bases, with 8 bases sitting between them.

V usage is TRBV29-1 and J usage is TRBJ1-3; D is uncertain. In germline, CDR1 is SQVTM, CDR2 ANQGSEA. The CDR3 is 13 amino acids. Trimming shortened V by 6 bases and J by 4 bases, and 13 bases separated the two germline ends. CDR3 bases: TGCAGCGTGCGACCCAGCGAAGGAAACACCATATATTTT. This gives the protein CSVRPSEGNTIYF.

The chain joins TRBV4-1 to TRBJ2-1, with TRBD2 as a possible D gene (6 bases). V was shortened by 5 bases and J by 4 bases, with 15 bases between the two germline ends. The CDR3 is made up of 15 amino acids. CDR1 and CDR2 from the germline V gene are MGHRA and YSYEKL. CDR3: CASSTGLVDYNEQFF. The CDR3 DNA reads TGCGCCAGCAGCACGGGACTTGTGGATTACAATGAGCAGTTCTTC.

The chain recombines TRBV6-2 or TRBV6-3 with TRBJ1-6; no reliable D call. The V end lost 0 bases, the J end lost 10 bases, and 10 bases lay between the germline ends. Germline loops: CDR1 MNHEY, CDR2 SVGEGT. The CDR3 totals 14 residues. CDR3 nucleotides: TGTGCCAGCAGTTACTCGAGGGAGAGGTCACCCCTCCACTTT. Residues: CASSYSRERSPLHF.

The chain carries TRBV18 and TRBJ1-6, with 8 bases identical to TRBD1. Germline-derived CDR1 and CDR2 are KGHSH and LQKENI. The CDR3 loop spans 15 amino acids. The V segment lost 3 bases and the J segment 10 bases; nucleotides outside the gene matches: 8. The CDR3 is CASSPTGTGSSPLHF. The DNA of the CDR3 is TGTGCCAGCTCACCGACCGGGACAGGTAGCTCACCCCTCCACTTT. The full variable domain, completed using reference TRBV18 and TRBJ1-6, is NAGVMQNPRHLVRRRGQEARLRCSPMKGHSHVYWYRQLPEEGLKFMVYLQKENIIDESGMPKERFSAEFPKEGPSILRIQQVVRGDSAAYFCASSPTGTGSSPLHFGNGTRLTVT.

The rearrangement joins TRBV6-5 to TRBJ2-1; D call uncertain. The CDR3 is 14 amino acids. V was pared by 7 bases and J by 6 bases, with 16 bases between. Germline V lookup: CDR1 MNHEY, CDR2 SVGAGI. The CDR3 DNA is TGTGCCAGCACCAACTCGATAGATCTCAATGAGCAGTTCTTC. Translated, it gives CASTNSIDLNEQFF.

The CDR3 DNA is TGTGCCAGCAGCCAAGTGGACACAGGGGAAATCAGGTACTTC. This gives the protein CASSQVDTGEIRYF. This chain uses TRBV14 with TRBJ2-7; 7 nucleotides match TRBD1. This CDR3 contains 14 residues. J lost 12 bases, V lost 1 base, and 12 bases had no gene match. Per germline, CDR1 SGHDN and CDR2 FVKESK.

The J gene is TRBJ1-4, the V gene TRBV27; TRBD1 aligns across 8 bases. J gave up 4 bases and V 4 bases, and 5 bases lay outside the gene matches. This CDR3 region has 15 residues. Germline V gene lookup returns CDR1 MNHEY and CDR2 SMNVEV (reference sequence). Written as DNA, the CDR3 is TGTGCCAGCAGTTCACGGACAGGGCTTAATGAAAAACTGTTTTTT. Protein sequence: CASSSRTGLNEKLFF.

The CDR3 DNA follows: TGTGCCAGCGAGGGGGACGGGGATGAAGCTTTCTTT. Its protein is CASEGDGDEAFF. The chain is built from TRBV6-5 and TRBJ1-1, with TRBD1 as a possible D gene (6 bases). The V and J ends lost 8 bases and 7 bases respectively, with 14 bases between them. Germline CDR1 MNHEY, CDR2 SVGAGI. The CDR3 contains 12 residues.

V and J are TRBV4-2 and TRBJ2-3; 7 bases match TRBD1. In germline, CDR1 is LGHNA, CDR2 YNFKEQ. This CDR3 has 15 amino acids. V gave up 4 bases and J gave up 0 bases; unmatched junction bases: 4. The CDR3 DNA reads TGTGCCAGCAGCCGAGAGGGACAGAGCACAGATACGCAGTATTTT. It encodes CASSREGQSTDTQYF.

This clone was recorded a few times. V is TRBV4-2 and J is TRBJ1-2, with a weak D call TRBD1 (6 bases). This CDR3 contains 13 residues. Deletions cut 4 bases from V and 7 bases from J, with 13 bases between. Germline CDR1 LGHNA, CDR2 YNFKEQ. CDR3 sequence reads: CASSLRGAVGYTF. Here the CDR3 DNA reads TGTGCCAGCAGCCTCCGGGGGGCGGTTGGCTACACCTTC.

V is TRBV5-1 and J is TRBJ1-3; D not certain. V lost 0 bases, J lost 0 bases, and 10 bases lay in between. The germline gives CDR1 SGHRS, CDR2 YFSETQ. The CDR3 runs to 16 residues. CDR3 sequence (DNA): TGCGCCAGCAGCTTGGACCTCCGGTACTCTGGAAACACCATATATTTT. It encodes CASSLDLRYSGNTIYF.

The CDR3 DNA reads as TGTGCCAGCAGTTCACGGGGGGTTCCAGATACGCAGTATTTT. This sequence encodes CASSSRGVPDTQYF. This rearrangement joins TRBV27 to TRBJ2-3, with TRBD2 identical over 7 bases. Unmatched junction bases numbered 5, after V lost 4 bases and J lost 4 bases. This CDR3 is 14 amino acids long. CDR1 and CDR2 (germline): MNHEY, SMNVEV (reference sequence).

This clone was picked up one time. The CDR3 protein is CASSPSGGAGNEQFF. The CDR3, as DNA: TGTGCCAGCAGTCCGAGCGGGGGGGCCGGCAATGAGCAGTTCTTC. The V call is TRBV6-5, the J call TRBJ2-1, with TRBD2 identical over 10 bases. Germline CDR1 is MNHEY and CDR2 is SVGAGI. This CDR3 comprises 15 residues. Trimming took 5 bases from V and 6 from J; bases not matched to a gene: 7.

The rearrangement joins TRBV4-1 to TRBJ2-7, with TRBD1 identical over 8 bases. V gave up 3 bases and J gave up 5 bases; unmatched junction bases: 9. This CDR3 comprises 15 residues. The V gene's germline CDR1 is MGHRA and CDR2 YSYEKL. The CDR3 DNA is TGCGCCAGCAGCCATGACACCCAACAGGGGGACGAGCAGTACTTC. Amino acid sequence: CASSHDTQQGDEQYF.

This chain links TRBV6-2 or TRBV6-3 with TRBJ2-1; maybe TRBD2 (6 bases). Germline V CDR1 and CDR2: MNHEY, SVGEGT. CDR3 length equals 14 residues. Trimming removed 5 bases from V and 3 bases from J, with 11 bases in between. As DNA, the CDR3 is TGTGCCAGCAGTACCGTGGGGGGCTACAATGAGCAGTTCTTC. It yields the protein CASSTVGGYNEQFF.

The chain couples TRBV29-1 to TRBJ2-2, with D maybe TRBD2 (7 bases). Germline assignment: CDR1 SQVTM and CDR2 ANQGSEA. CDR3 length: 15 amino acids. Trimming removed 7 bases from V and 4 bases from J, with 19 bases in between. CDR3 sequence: CSGGVRGGGTGELFF. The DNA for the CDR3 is TGCAGCGGCGGCGTGAGGGGGGGCGGCACCGGGGAGCTGTTTTTT.

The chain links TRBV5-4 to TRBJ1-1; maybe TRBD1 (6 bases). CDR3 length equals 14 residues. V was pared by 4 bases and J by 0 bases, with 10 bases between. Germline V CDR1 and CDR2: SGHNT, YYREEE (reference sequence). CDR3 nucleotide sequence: TGTGCCAGCAGCCGAGGACAGCTGAACACTGAAGCTTTCTTT. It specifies CASSRGQLNTEAFF.